The entry below gives a single T cell receptor (beta chain) sequence along with its context. The junction had 4 bases not matched to a gene; V was cut back by 3 bases and J by 4 bases. The CDR3 length is 15 residues. Germline CDR1 reads LNHDA; CDR2 reads SQIVND (reference sequence). Stated treatment: preoperative locoregional IRX-2 cytokine immunotherapy. Samples came from a phase Ib trial of preoperative locoregional IRX-2 cytokine immunotherapy. The data were taken from a study of preoperative IRX-2 immunotherapy in early breast cancer. Profiled with immunoSEQ multiplex PCR; TCRdb holds only in-frame clones, not every one. This table holds some 99,000 clones, 70% to 90% found once.

The chain recombines TRBV19 with TRBJ1-3, with 9 bases lining up with TRBD1. The sequence was collected from a human donor with breast cancer. The sequences come from tumor tissue, collected after IRX-2 immunotherapy. The CDR3 DNA reads TGTGCCAGTAGTATCAGGACAGGGGACGGAAACACCATATATTTT. Translating it yields CASSIRTGDGNTIYF.